This T cell receptor (beta chain) was captured in a study of cytomegalovirus exposure and HLA in healthy donors. Study-wide points: Follow-up analysis found HLA locus-dependent TCR association rates, highest for DRB1 and lowest for HLA-C. In a later analysis, at a false discovery rate of 0.05, 15,000 to 20,000 TCR beta sequences matched HLA alleles. TCR beta chains numbering some 160 were designated cytomegalovirus-associated.

The CDR3 runs to 11 residues. Germline V gene lookup returns CDR1 SGHAT and CDR2 FQNNGV. With 5 bases removed from V and 4 bases from J, the gap between germline ends came to 3 bases. This clone was seen once. Its specificity is not known. Researchers ran the PCR with 60 Vbeta and 13 Jbeta primers. Sequencing was performed with immunoSEQ multiplex PCR; in TCRdb, only in-frame clones are kept and a portion is missing. The table has 150,000 to 200,000 clones, about four fifths seen once. Healthy individuals who donated bone marrow served as the donors. This clonotype originated in a woman in her 30s in good health and CMV-seropositive. This chain joins TRBV11-2 and TRBJ1-5; D is uncertain. The sequenced sample consisted of PBMCs. The CDR3 sequence is CASSLNQPQHF. In DNA form, the CDR3 reads TGTGCCAGCAGCCTAAATCAGCCCCAGCATTTT.